Below, 32 T cell receptor beta chains from the same sample are listed, as sequenced in a study of CD8+ T cells in alopecia areata. Sequencing templates came from extracted RNA that was reverse transcribed into cDNA. The assay was immunoSEQ multiplex PCR, and TCRdb's table has in-frame clones only and misses some. The table has tens of thousands of clones, under 75% seen once. Sequencing used CD8+ T cells sorted from blood, obtained at week 0. The receptors come from a human donor with alopecia areata.

The CDR3 is CASSQGTSGRPSLRANVLTF. In DNA, the CDR3 is TGCGCCAGCAGCCAAGGGACTAGCGGGAGGCCCAGCTTGCGGGCCAACGTCCTGACTTTC. V is TRBV5-1 and J is TRBJ2-6; 15 bases are shared with TRBD2. The CDR3 runs to 20 residues. Trimming removed 4 bases from V and 5 bases from J; junction bases left unmatched: 13. CDR1 and CDR2 from the germline V gene are SGHRS and YFSETQ.

The chain recombines TRBV15 with TRBJ1-1, with TRBD1 as a possible D gene (5 bases). Germline assignment: CDR1 LNHNV and CDR2 YYDKDF (reference sequence). The CDR3 consists of 15 residues. V was pared by 3 bases and J by 0 bases, with 11 bases between. The CDR3 protein is CATSSRDRLNTEAFF. The CDR3 nucleotides read TGTGCCACCAGCAGCCGGGACCGACTGAACACTGAAGCTTTCTTT. Full variable domain (missing parts from reference TRBV15 and TRBJ1-1): DAMVIQNPRYQVTQFGKPVTLSCSQTLNHNVMYWYQQKSSQAPKLLFHYYDKDFNNEADTPDNFQSRRPNTSFCFLDIRSPGLGDTAMYLCATSSRDRLNTEAFFGQGTRLTVV.

This clone was picked up one time. The V and J genes are TRBV27 and TRBJ2-2; D is unresolved. The V gene's germline CDR1 is MNHEY and CDR2 SMNVEV (reference sequence). V was pared by 8 bases and J by 0 bases, with 7 bases between. The CDR3 totals 13 residues. CDR3 amino acids: CASSAANTGELFF. CDR3 sequence (DNA): TGTGCCAGCTCGGCCGCGAACACCGGGGAGCTGTTTTTT.

This clone was picked up one time. This sequence joins TRBV7-9 and TRBJ2-2; D perhaps matches TRBD2 (5 bases). With 5 bases removed from V and 7 bases from J, the gap between germline ends came to 11 bases. Germline V gene data show CDR1 as SEHNR and CDR2 as FQNEAQ (reference sequence). The length of the CDR3 is 13 residues. CDR3 sequence: CASSAPRDGELFF. DNA of the CDR3: TGTGCCAGCAGCGCCCCCCGGGACGGGGAGCTGTTTTTT.

The chain combines TRBV6-5 with TRBJ2-1, with TRBD2 matching 8 bases. Trimming at V came to 0 bases and at J to 6 bases, leaving 1 base not matched to a gene. CDR3 length: 14 amino acids. Germline V gives CDR1 MNHEY, CDR2 SVGAGI. The CDR3 coding sequence is TGTGCCAGCAGTTACTCCGGGACTAGCAATGAGCAGTTCTTC. It codes for CASSYSGTSNEQFF.

V gene TRBV5-6 combines with J gene TRBJ2-7; 8 bases match TRBD1. The CDR3 covers 18 residues. Germline V gives CDR1 SGHDT, CDR2 YYEEEE. V lost 0 bases, J lost 0 bases, and 11 bases stayed unmatched. The CDR3 DNA is TGTGCCAGCAGCTTGGTATCTAGGTGGACAGGGAGCTCCTACGAGCAGTACTTC. It codes for CASSLVSRWTGSSYEQYF.

This chain uses TRBV25-1 with TRBJ2-3, with D possibly matching TRBD1 (6 bases). The V and J ends lost 6 bases and 6 bases respectively, with 22 bases between them. Germline loops: CDR1 MGHDK, CDR2 SYGVNS. The CDR3 covers 16 residues. CDR3 nucleotide sequence: TGTGCCAGCAGAGAGGGACATCCCTCCTCTGTGGATACGCAGTATTTT. Its translation: CASREGHPSSVDTQYF.

V gene TRBV30 combines with J gene TRBJ2-7; D is possibly TRBD1 (6 bases). This CDR3 has 13 amino acids. Trimming pared 5 bases from V and 6 bases from J, leaving 17 bases between. The V gene's germline CDR1 is GTSNPN and CDR2 SVGIG (reference sequence). CDR3 sequence (DNA): TGTGCCTGGGCAGGGGTTCCCGGCGGCGAGCAGTACTTC. This translates into CAWAGVPGGEQYF.

The chain employs TRBV9 and TRBJ2-3, with D hard to call. The V gene's germline CDR1 is SGDLS and CDR2 YYNGEE. The CDR3 has 14 residues. The V end lost 0 bases, the J end lost 6 bases, and 11 bases lay between the germline ends. The CDR3 loop is CASSVAIGYDTQYF. CDR3 DNA sequence: TGTGCCAGCAGCGTAGCAATTGGGTACGATACGCAGTATTTT.

Written as DNA, the CDR3 is TGCGCCAGCAGCCAAGGAGGGGCGCGGACCTCCTACAATGAGCAGTTCTTC. It yields the protein CASSQGGARTSYNEQFF. The chain joins TRBV4-1 to TRBJ2-1, with D tentatively TRBD1 or TRBD2 (5 bases each). Germline CDR1 MGHRA, CDR2 YSYEKL. The CDR3 covers 17 residues. Trimming took 1 base from V and 0 from J, leaving 13 bases between them.

This clone was observed a handful of times. The chain couples TRBV10-3 to TRBJ2-1, with 10 bases identical to TRBD2. After removal of 2 bases from V and 6 bases from J, the junction contained 10 bases not matched to a gene. The CDR3 is 17 residues long. Per germline, CDR1 ENHRY and CDR2 SYGVKD. CDR3 protein: CAISEPQAGGAGNEQFF. In DNA, the CDR3 is TGTGCCATCAGTGAGCCCCAAGCGGGAGGGGCGGGCAATGAGCAGTTCTTC.

V is TRBV7-9 and J is TRBJ1-1; the D is unclear. CDR3 length: 13 amino acids. Germline loops: CDR1 SEHNR, CDR2 FQNEAQ (reference sequence). The V end was cut by 5 bases, the J end by 5 bases, with 12 bases between. Here the CDR3 reads CASSPKGRTEAFF. The CDR3 DNA is TGTGCCAGCAGCCCTAAAGGACGGACTGAAGCTTTCTTT.

This sequence joins TRBV12-5 and TRBJ2-1, with 8 bases matching TRBD1. CDR1 LGHNT and CDR2 FRNRAP come from the germline V gene. Unmatched junction bases numbered 9, after V lost 0 bases and J lost 5 bases. The CDR3 totals 17 residues. CDR3 bases: TGTGCTAGTGGTTTGGTACTGTCGGACAGGGACCACAATGAGCAGTTCTTC. This gives the protein CASGLVLSDRDHNEQFF.

The chain joins TRBV30 to TRBJ2-1; 10 bases match TRBD2. CDR1 and CDR2 from the germline V gene are GTSNPN and SVGIG (reference sequence). This CDR3 is 21 amino acids long. V lost 3 bases and J lost 9; bases outside the gene matches: 29. Written as DNA, the CDR3 is TGTGCCTGGAGGGATTTGTACGCCCAGCGGGAGGGCCTCTTACCTCTGGGTGAGCAGTTCTTC. Its protein product is CAWRDLYAQREGLLPLGEQFF. The full variable domain, completed using reference TRBV30 and TRBJ2-1, is SQTIHQWPATLVQPVGSPLSLECTVEGTSNPNLYWYRQAAGRGLQLLFYSVGIGQISSEVPQNLSASRPQDRQFILSSKKLLLSDSGFYLCAWRDLYAQREGLLPLGEQFFGPGTRLTVL.

The CDR3 sequence is CASSLGLGYNEQFF. For the CDR3, the DNA is TGTGCCAGCAGTCTCGGGCTTGGGTACAATGAGCAGTTCTTC. This sequence joins TRBV27 and TRBJ2-1; D ambiguous. Trimming removed 5 bases at V and 4 bases at J, with 12 bases between. This CDR3 has 14 residues. Per the germline V gene, CDR1 is MNHEY and CDR2 is SMNVEV (reference sequence).

The genes are TRBV10-2 and TRBJ1-2; 7 bases align to TRBD1. The V gene end was trimmed by 3 bases and the J gene end by 5 bases; junction bases not matched to a gene: 9. The CDR3 runs to 15 residues. Germline V gene data show CDR1 as WSHSY and CDR2 as SAAADI. The CDR3 bases are TGCGCCAGCAGTGATCGAGGACAGGTCCAATATGGCTACACCTTC. Protein sequence: CASSDRGQVQYGYTF.

The rearrangement uses TRBV5-1 and TRBJ2-7, with 7 bases lining up with TRBD1. The CDR3 length is 14 residues. The ends lost 0 bases at V and 1 base at J; junction bases unmatched: 1. From germline, CDR1 is SGHRS and CDR2 YFSETQ. The CDR3 sequence: CASSLGQGSYEQYF. CDR3 nucleotides: TGCGCCAGCAGCTTGGGACAGGGATCCTACGAGCAGTACTTC.

The chain carries TRBV5-1 and TRBJ2-2; D is perhaps TRBD1 (6 bases). The CDR3 is 17 residues long. The V gene lost 3 bases and the J gene lost 3 bases, with 18 bases spanning the gap. Germline loops: CDR1 SGHRS, CDR2 YFSETQ. This CDR3 reads CASSYTGYPDHTGELFF. In nucleotides, the CDR3 is TGCGCCAGCAGCTATACAGGGTACCCCGATCACACCGGGGAGCTGTTTTTT.

This chain links TRBV4-1 with TRBJ1-5; 7 bases line up with TRBD1. The germline gives CDR1 MGHRA, CDR2 YSYEKL. This CDR3 is built from 15 residues. V was pared by 4 bases and J by 3 bases, with 6 bases of the junction left unmatched. The CDR3 coding sequence is TGCGCCAGCAGCCGTGTGACAGGGAACAATCAGCCCCAGCATTTT. Translation gives CASSRVTGNNQPQHF.

This clone has only a few counts. The V gene is TRBV4-3, the J gene TRBJ1-1; D is possibly TRBD1 (5 bases). The CDR3 covers 14 residues. In germline, CDR1 is LGHNA, CDR2 YSLEER. V was cut by 1 base and J by 1 base, with 7 bases left in between. The CDR3 DNA follows: TGCGCCAGCAGCCAAGTTAGGGGGAACACTGAAGCTTTCTTT. Protein sequence: CASSQVRGNTEAFF.

The J gene is TRBJ2-7, the V gene TRBV23-1, with D uncertain. TRBV23-1 is an open reading frame, and its role is uncertain. Trimming shortened V by 3 bases and J by 2 bases, and 23 bases separated the two germline ends. This CDR3 contains 18 residues. This CDR3 is CASSQGQSRYPFPYEQYF. DNA for the CDR3: TGCGCCAGCAGTCAGGGTCAATCCCGATACCCGTTTCCCTACGAGCAGTACTTC.

This rearrangement joins TRBV4-3 to TRBJ2-7; 8 nucleotides agree with TRBD2. V shed 1 base and J 1 base; nucleotides not matched to a gene: 9. This CDR3 region has 17 residues. The V gene's germline CDR1 is LGHNA and CDR2 YSLEER. The CDR3 DNA sequence: TGCGCCAGCAGCCAAGTCTTTCGCGGGGGGATTTCCTACGAGCAGTACTTC. Protein product: CASSQVFRGGISYEQYF.

The table lists this clone with a few counts. The rearrangement joins TRBV30 to TRBJ1-2; D call uncertain. This CDR3 has 11 residues. Germline V CDR1 and CDR2: GTSNPN, SVGIG (reference sequence). V lost 3 bases and J lost 12, with 14 bases in between. CDR3 nucleotide sequence: TGTGCCTGGAGCCCAGGAGCAGCCCACACCTTC. Protein product: CAWSPGAAHTF. The whole variable domain, filled in from reference TRBV30 and TRBJ1-2, reads SQTIHQWPATLVQPVGSPLSLECTVEGTSNPNLYWYRQAAGRGLQLLFYSVGIGQISSEVPQNLSASRPQDRQFILSSKKLLLSDSGFYLCAWSPGAAHTFGSGTRLTVV.

The genes are TRBV4-1 and TRBJ1-1, with TRBD1 as a possible D gene (6 bases). Germline CDR1 MGHRA, CDR2 YSYEKL. V was clipped by 0 bases and J by 0 bases, with 14 bases between them. The CDR3 has 17 amino acids. CDR3 nucleotide sequence: TGCGCCAGCAGCCAAGAAGGGGGGCGACGAGTGAACACTGAAGCTTTCTTT. This sequence encodes CASSQEGGRRVNTEAFF.

The V call is TRBV29-1, the J call TRBJ2-5, with 10 bases lining up with TRBD1. Losses at the gene ends were 4 bases for V and 4 bases for J; bases not matched to a gene: 0. There are 12 residues in the CDR3. Per germline, CDR1 SQVTM and CDR2 ANQGSEA. CDR3 in DNA: TGCAGCGTTGGGACAGGGGGAGAGACCCAGTACTTC. Protein: CSVGTGGETQYF.

The chain links TRBV30 to TRBJ1-1, with 9 bases identical to TRBD1. The CDR3 extends over 14 amino acids. V dropped 5 bases and J dropped 1; count of bases not matched to a gene: 5. Germline V lookup: CDR1 GTSNPN, CDR2 SVGIG (reference sequence). The CDR3: CAWLGQGKNTEAFF. CDR3 nucleotide sequence: TGTGCCTGGCTAGGACAGGGGAAGAACACTGAAGCTTTCTTT.

The chain has TRBV28 and TRBJ2-5; 8 nucleotides line up with TRBD2. V shed 2 bases, J shed 5 bases, and the junction held 1 base outside the gene matches. This CDR3 is built from 13 residues. Germline values: CDR1 MDHEN, CDR2 SYDVKM. The CDR3 nucleotides are TGTGCCAGCAGTTTACGACTAGCGGAGACCCAGTACTTC. Protein sequence: CASSLRLAETQYF.

The chain uses TRBV5-6 and TRBJ2-3; D not resolved. The length of the CDR3 is 15 residues. Germline loops: CDR1 SGHDT, CDR2 YYEEEE. Deletions cut 1 base from V and 2 bases from J, with 11 bases between. Written as DNA, the CDR3 is TGTGCCAGCAGCTTGATGGGCACCTACACAGATACGCAGTATTTT. This codes for CASSLMGTYTDTQYF.

This clone was recorded a few times. This sequence joins TRBV7-8 and TRBJ2-5; D may match TRBD1 or TRBD2 (5 bases each). V dropped 5 bases and J dropped 5 bases, with 15 bases sitting between them. The CDR3 loop spans 14 amino acids. Germline CDR1 and CDR2: SGHVS and FQNEAQ. CDR3 nucleotide sequence: TGTGCCAGCAGCCGACTTAGTGGGGACGAGACCCAGTACTTC. Translating gives CASSRLSGDETQYF.

This chain links TRBV29-1 with TRBJ2-4; D uncertain. The germline CDR1 and CDR2 sequences are SQVTM and ANQGSEA. CDR3 length: 11 amino acids. V lost 6 bases and J lost 7, with 10 bases in between. The CDR3 DNA is TGCAGCGTGGACGCCGCGAACATTCAGTACTTC. Translation gives CSVDAANIQYF.

The chain carries TRBV25-1 and TRBJ2-5; D possibly uses TRBD1 or TRBD2 (6 bases each). The CDR3 runs 17 residues. CDR1 and CDR2 from the germline V gene are MGHDK and SYGVNS. Trimming cost V 3 bases and J 1 base, with 18 bases left between them. The CDR3 loop reads CASSEGAGLAPQETQYF. The CDR3 bases are TGTGCCAGCAGTGAGGGGGCGGGACTGGCACCCCAAGAGACCCAGTACTTC.

The rearrangement joins TRBV30 to TRBJ2-1; 7 nucleotides align to TRBD2. This CDR3 region has 18 residues. The V and J ends lost 0 bases and 7 bases, in that order; junction bases with no gene match: 18. Germline lookup yields CDR1 GTSNPN and CDR2 SVGIG (reference sequence). CDR3 residues: CAWSVPPRYAGVWNEQFF. The CDR3 region has the DNA TGTGCCTGGAGTGTCCCCCCGCGCTATGCGGGAGTTTGGAATGAGCAGTTCTTC. Together with reference TRBV30 and TRBJ2-1, the CDR3 gives the full variable domain: SQTIHQWPATLVQPVGSPLSLECTVEGTSNPNLYWYRQAAGRGLQLLFYSVGIGQISSEVPQNLSASRPQDRQFILSSKKLLLSDSGFYLCAWSVPPRYAGVWNEQFFGPGTRLTVL.